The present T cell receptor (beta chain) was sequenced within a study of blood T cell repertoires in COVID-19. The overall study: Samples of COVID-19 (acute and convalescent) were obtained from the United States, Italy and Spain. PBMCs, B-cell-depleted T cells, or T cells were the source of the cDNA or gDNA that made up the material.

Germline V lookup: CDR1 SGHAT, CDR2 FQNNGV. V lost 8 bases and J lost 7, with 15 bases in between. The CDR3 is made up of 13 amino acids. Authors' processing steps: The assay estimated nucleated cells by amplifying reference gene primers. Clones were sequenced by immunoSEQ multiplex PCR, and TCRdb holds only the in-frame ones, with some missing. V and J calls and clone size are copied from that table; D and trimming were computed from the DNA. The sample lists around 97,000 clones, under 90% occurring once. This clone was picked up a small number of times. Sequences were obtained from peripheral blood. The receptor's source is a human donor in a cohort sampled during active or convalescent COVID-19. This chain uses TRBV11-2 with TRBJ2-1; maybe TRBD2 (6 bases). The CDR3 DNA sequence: TGTGCCAGCTCCCCGGGCGGGGCGAATGAGCAGTTCTTC. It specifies CASSPGGANEQFF.